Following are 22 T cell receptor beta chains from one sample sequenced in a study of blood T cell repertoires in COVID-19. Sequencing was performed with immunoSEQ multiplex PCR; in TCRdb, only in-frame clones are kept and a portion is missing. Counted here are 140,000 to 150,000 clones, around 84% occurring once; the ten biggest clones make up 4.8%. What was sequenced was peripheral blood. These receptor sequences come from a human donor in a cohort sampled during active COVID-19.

DNA for the CDR3: TGCGCCAGCAGCTCCGGCCACTTAGCGGGAGGTGACGCTGAGCAGTTCTTC. Amino acid sequence: CASSSGHLAGGDAEQFF. This chain links TRBV5-1 with TRBJ2-1, with 10 bases fitting TRBD2. This CDR3 region has 17 residues. In germline, CDR1 is SGHRS, CDR2 YFSETQ. The ends lost 3 bases at V and 9 bases at J; junction bases unmatched: 15.

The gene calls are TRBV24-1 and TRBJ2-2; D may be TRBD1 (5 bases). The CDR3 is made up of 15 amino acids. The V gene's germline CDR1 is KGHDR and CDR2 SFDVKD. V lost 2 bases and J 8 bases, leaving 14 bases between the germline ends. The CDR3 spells CATSDSNNRRGELFF. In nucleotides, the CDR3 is TGTGCCACCAGTGATTCCAATAACAGGCGTGGGGAGCTGTTTTTT.

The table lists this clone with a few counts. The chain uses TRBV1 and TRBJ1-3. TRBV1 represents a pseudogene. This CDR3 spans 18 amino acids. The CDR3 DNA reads TGCACCAGCAGCCAACGGAATCCCGGGGGGCAATGGGGAAACACCATATATTTT. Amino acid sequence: CTSSQRNPGGQWGNTIYF.

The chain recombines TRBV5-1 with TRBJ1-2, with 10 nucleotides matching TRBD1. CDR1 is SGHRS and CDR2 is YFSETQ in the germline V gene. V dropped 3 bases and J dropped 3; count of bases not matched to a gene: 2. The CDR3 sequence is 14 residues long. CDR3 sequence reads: CASSWDRGDYGYTF. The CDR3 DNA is TGCGCCAGCAGCTGGGACAGGGGTGACTATGGCTACACCTTC.

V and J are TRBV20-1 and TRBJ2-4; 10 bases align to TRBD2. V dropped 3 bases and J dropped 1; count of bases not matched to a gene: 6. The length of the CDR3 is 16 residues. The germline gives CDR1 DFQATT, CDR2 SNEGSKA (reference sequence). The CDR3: CSASMSGRVAKNIQYF. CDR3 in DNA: TGCAGTGCTAGTATGAGCGGGAGGGTGGCCAAAAACATTCAGTACTTC.

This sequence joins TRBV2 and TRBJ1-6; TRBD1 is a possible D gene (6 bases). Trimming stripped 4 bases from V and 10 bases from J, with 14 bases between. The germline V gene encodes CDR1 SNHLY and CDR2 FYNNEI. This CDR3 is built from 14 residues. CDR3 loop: CASSGNRVQSPLHF. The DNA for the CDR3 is TGTGCCAGCAGTGGAAACAGGGTCCAATCACCCCTCCACTTT.

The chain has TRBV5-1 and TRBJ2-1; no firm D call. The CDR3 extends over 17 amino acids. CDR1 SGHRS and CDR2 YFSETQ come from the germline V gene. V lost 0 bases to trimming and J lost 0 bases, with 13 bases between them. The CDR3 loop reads CASSLDLVASSYNEQFF. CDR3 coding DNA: TGCGCCAGCAGCTTGGATCTAGTCGCGAGCTCCTACAATGAGCAGTTCTTC.

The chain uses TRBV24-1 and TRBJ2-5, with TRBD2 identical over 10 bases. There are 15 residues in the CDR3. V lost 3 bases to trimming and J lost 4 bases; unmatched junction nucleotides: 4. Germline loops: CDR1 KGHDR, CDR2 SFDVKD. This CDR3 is CATSDETSGSETQYF. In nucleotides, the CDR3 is TGTGCCACCAGTGATGAGACTAGCGGGTCAGAGACCCAGTACTTC.

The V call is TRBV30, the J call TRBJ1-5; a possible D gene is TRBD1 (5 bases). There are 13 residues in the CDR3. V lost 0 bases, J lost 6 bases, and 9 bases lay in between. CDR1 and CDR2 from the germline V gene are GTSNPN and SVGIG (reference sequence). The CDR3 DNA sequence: TGTGCCTGGAGTGTAAGCGGGGGTCAGCCCCAGCATTTT. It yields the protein CAWSVSGGQPQHF.

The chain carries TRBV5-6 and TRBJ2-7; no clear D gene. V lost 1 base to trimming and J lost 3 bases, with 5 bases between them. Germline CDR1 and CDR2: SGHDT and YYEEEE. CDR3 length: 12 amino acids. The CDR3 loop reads CASSLLLYEQYF. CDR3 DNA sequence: TGTGCCAGCAGCTTGTTACTCTACGAGCAGTACTTC.

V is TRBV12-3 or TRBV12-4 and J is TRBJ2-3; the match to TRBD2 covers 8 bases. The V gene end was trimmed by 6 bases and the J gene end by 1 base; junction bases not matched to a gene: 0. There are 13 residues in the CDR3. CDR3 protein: CASRLAGTDTQYF. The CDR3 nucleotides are TGTGCCAGCAGACTAGCGGGCACAGATACGCAGTATTTT.

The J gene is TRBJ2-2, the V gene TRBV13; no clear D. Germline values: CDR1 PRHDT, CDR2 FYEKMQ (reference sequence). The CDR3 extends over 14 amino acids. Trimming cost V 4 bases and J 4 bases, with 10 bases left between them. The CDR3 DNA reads TGTGCCAGCAGCTCAGCCGGCGGCACCGGGGAGCTGTTTTTT. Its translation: CASSSAGGTGELFF.

Written as DNA, the CDR3 is TGTGCCAGTAGTATCCAGGCGAGGGGGGGGGAAGAGACCCAGTACTTC. This gives the protein CASSIQARGGEETQYF. This sequence joins TRBV19 and TRBJ2-5; perhaps TRBD2 as D (7 bases). The CDR3 is 16 residues long. The V end lost 3 bases, the J end lost 3 bases, and 17 bases lay between the germline ends. The germline gives CDR1 LNHDA, CDR2 SQIVND (reference sequence).

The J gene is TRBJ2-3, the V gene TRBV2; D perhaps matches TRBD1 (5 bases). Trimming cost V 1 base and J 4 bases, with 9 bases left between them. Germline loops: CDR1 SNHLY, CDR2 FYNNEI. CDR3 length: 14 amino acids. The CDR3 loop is CASSEGQGPDTQYF. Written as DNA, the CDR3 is TGTGCCAGCAGTGAAGGGCAGGGCCCAGATACGCAGTATTTT.

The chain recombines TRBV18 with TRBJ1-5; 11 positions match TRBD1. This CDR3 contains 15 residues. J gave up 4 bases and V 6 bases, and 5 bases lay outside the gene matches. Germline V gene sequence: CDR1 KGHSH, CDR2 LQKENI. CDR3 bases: TGTGCCAGCTCCCGTGGGACAGGGGGAAATCAGCCCCAGCATTTT. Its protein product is CASSRGTGGNQPQHF.

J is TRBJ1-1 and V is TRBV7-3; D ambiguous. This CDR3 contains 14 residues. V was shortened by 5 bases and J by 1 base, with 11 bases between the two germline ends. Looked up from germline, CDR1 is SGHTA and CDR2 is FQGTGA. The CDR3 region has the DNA TGTGCCAGCAGCCCCAGTTCTGGGAACACTGAAGCTTTCTTT. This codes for CASSPSSGNTEAFF.

The CDR3, as DNA: TGTGCCATCAGTGCCCGCGGGGGGCCAGAGACCCAGTACTTC. Protein: CAISARGGPETQYF. The chain has TRBV10-3 and TRBJ2-5; TRBD2 agrees at 8 bases. Germline values: CDR1 ENHRY, CDR2 SYGVKD. With V trimmed by 4 bases and J by 4 bases, 5 bases remained unmatched. The CDR3 is made up of 14 amino acids.

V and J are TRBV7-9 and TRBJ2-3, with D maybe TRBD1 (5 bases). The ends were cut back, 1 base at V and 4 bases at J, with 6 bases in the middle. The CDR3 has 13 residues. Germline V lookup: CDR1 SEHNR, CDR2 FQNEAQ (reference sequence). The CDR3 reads CASSLEGADTQYF. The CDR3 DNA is TGTGCCAGCAGCTTAGAAGGGGCAGATACGCAGTATTTT.

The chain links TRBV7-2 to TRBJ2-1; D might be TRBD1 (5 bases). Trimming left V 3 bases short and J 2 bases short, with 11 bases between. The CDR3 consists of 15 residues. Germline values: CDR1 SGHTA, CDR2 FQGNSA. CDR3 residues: CASSLGLATYNEQFF. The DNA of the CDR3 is TGTGCCAGCAGCTTGGGGCTCGCAACCTACAATGAGCAGTTCTTC.

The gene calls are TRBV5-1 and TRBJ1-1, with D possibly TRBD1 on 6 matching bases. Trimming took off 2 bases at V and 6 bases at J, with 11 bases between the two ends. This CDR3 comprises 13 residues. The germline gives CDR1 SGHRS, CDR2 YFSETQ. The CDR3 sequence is CASSLGGVAEAFF. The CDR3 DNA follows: TGCGCCAGCAGCTTAGGGGGGGTCGCTGAAGCTTTCTTT. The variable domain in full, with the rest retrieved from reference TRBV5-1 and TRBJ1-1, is KAGVTQTPRYLIKTRGQQVTLSCSPISGHRSVSWYQQTPGQGLQFLFEYFSETQRNKGNFPGRFSGRQFSNSRSEMNVSTLELGDSALYLCASSLGGVAEAFFGQGTRLTVV.

The CDR3 DNA follows: TGTGCCAGCAGTCGGGGACAGGGTAACTATGGCTACACCTTC. Protein sequence: CASSRGQGNYGYTF. J is TRBJ1-2 and V is TRBV27, with 9 nucleotides matching TRBD1. With 5 bases clipped from V and 1 base from J, the junction kept 2 bases outside the gene matches. CDR1 and CDR2 (germline): MNHEY, SMNVEV (reference sequence). The CDR3 is 14 amino acids.

CDR3 protein: CASSQVSGTGAETQYF. In nucleotides, the CDR3 is TGTGCCAGCAGCCAAGTATCCGGGACAGGGGCAGAGACCCAGTACTTC. The chain uses TRBV14 and TRBJ2-5, with TRBD1 identical over 10 bases. CDR1 and CDR2 (germline): SGHDN, FVKESK. The J segment lost 4 bases and the V segment lost 1 base, leaving 6 bases of the junction unmatched. The CDR3 runs to 16 residues.